Only one count was recorded for the clone carrying this T cell receptor beta chain. This record comes from a study of cytomegalovirus exposure and HLA in healthy donors. PCR primers comprised 60 Vbeta and 13 Jbeta primers. Here immunoSEQ multiplex PCR was the method, and the copy in TCRdb shows in-frame clones only, minus some. The top ten clones hold around 3.6% of a sample with fewer than 250,000 clones, roughly 80% of them seen once. The clonotype originates from a man aged 40-49 years in good health and CMV-seropositive. The sample consisted of PBMCs.

The CDR3, as DNA: TGTGCCAGCAGCTTGCGGGGCAAAGGGCTCGAGCAGTACTTC. Protein product: CASSLRGKGLEQYF. This sequence joins TRBV7-2 and TRBJ2-7; tentative D call: TRBD2 (6 bases). The CDR3 is 14 residues long. The V end was cut by 3 bases, the J end by 6 bases, with 15 bases between. Looked up from germline, CDR1 is SGHTA and CDR2 is FQGNSA.